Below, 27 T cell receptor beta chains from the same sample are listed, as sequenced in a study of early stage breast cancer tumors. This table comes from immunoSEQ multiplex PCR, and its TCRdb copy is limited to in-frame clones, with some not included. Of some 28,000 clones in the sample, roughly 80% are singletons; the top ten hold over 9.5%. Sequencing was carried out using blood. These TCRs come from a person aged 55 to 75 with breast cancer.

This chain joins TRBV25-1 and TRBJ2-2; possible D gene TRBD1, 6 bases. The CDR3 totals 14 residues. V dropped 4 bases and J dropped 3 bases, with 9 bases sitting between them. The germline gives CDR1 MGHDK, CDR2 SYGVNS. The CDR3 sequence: CASSVNRDTGELFF. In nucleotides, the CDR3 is TGTGCCAGCAGTGTGAACAGGGACACCGGGGAGCTGTTTTTT.

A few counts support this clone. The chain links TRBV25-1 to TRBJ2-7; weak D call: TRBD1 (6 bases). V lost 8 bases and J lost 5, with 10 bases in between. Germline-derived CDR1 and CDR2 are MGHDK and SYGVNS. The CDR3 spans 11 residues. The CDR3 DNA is TGTGCCAGCCGGGACACGGACGAGCAGTACTTC. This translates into CASRDTDEQYF.

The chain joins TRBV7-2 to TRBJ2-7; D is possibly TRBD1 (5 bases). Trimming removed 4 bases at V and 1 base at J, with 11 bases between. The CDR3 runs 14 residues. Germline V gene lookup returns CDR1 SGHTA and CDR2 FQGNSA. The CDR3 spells CASSSNRNSYEQYF. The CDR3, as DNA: TGTGCCAGCAGCTCGAACAGGAATTCCTACGAGCAGTACTTC.

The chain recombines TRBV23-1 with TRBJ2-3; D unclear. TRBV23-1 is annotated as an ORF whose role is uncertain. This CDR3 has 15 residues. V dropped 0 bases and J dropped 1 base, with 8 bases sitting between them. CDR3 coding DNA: TGCGCCAGCAGTCAATCAGATAGAGGCACAGATACGCAGTATTTT. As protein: CASSQSDRGTDTQYF.

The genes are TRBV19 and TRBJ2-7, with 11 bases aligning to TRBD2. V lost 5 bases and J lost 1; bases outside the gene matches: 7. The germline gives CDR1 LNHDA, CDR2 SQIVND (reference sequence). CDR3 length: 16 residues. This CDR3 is CASSDRLAGPSYEQYF. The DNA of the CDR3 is TGTGCCAGTAGTGATAGACTAGCGGGGCCTTCCTACGAGCAGTACTTC.

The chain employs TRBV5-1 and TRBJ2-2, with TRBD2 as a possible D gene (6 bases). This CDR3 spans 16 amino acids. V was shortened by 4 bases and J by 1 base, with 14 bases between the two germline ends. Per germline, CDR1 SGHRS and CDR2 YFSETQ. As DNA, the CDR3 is TGCGCCAGCAGCACCGGTCCCGGGGGGAACACCGGGGAGCTGTTTTTT. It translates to CASSTGPGGNTGELFF. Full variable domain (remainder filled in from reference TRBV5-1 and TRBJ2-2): KAGVTQTPRYLIKTRGQQVTLSCSPISGHRSVSWYQQTPGQGLQFLFEYFSETQRNKGNFPGRFSGRQFSNSRSEMNVSTLELGDSALYLCASSTGPGGNTGELFFGEGSRLTVL.

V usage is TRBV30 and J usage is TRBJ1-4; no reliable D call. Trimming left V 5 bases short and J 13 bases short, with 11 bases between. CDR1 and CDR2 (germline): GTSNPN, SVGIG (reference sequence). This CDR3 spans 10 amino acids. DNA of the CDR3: TGTGCCTGGGGTTCTGGGAGACTGTTTTTT. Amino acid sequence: CAWGSGRLFF. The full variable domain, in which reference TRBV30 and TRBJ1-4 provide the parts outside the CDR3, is SQTIHQWPATLVQPVGSPLSLECTVEGTSNPNLYWYRQAAGRGLQLLFYSVGIGQISSEVPQNLSASRPQDRQFILSSKKLLLSDSGFYLCAWGSGRLFFGSGTQLSVL.

The CDR3 is CASSYQGSAETQYF. CDR3 coding DNA: TGTGCCAGCAGCTACCAGGGGTCGGCGGAGACCCAGTACTTC. The V call is TRBV7-3, the J call TRBJ2-5; TRBD1 is a possible D gene (6 bases). The CDR3 spans 14 residues. V was cut by 4 bases and J by 5 bases, with 14 bases left in between. CDR1 is SGHTA, CDR2 FQGTGA, per germline. The full variable domain, rest sourced from reference TRBV7-3 and TRBJ2-5, is GAGVSQTPSNKVTEKGKYVELRCDPISGHTALYWYRQSLGQGPEFLIYFQGTGAADDSGLPNDRFFAVRPEGSVSTLKIQRTERGDSAVYLCASSYQGSAETQYFGPGTRLLVL.

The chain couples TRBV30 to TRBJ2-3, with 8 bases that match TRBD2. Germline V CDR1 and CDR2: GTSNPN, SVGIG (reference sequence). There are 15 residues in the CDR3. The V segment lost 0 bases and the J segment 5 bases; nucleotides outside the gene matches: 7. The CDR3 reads CAWSVRAGGLDTQYF. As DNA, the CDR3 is TGTGCCTGGAGTGTACGGGCGGGAGGTTTAGATACGCAGTATTTT.

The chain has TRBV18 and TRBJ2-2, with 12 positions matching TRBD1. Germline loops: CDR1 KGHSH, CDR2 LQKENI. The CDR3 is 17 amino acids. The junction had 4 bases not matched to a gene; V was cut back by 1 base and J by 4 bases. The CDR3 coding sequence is TGTGCCAGCTCACCACGAGGGACAGGGGGCAGCACCGGGGAGCTGTTTTTT. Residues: CASSPRGTGGSTGELFF.

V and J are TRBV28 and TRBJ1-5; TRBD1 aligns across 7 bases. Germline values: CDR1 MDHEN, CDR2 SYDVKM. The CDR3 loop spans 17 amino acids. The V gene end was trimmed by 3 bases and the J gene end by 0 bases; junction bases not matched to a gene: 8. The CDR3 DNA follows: TGTGCCAGCAGTTTGAGTTTTGGGACAGATAGCAATCAGCCCCAGCATTTT. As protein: CASSLSFGTDSNQPQHF.

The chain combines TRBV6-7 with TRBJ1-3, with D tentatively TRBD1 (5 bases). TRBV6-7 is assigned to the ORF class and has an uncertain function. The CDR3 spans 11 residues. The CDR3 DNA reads TGTGCGCCAGGGAATGGAAACACCATATATTTT. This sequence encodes CAPGNGNTIYF.

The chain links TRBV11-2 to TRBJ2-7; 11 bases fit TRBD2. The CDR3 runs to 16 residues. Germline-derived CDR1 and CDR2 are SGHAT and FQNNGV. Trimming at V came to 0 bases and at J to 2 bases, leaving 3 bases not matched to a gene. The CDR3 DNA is TGTGCCAGCAGCTTAGAAGTAGCGGGAGGGCCCTACGAGCAGTACTTC. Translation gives CASSLEVAGGPYEQYF.

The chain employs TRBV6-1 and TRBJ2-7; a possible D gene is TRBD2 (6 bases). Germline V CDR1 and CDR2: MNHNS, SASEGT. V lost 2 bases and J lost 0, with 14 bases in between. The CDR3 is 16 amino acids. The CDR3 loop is CASSERPSVGSYEQYF. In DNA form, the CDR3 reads TGTGCCAGCAGTGAACGTCCTAGCGTGGGCTCCTACGAGCAGTACTTC.

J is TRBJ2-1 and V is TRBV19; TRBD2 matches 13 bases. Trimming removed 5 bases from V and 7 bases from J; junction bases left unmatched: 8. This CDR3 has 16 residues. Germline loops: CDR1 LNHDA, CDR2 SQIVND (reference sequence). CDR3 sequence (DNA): TGTGCCAGTAGTTCGTCCCCGGGACTAGCGGGAAATGAGCAGTTCTTC. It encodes CASSSSPGLAGNEQFF. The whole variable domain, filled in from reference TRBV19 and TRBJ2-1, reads DGGITQSPKYLFRKEGQNVTLSCEQNLNHDAMYWYRQDPGQGLRLIYYSQIVNDFQKGDIAEGYSVSREKKESFPLTVTSAQKNPTAFYLCASSSSPGLAGNEQFFGPGTRLTVL.

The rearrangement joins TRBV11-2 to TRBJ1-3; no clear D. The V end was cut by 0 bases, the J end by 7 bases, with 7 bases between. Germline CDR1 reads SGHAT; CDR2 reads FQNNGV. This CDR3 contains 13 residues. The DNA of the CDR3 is TGTGCCAGCAGCTTAGACTTTTCGAACACCATATATTTT. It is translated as CASSLDFSNTIYF.

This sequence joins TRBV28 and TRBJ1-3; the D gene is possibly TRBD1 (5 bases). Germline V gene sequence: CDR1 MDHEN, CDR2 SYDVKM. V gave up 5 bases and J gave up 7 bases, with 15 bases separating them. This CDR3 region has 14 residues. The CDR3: CASSLPTGGNTIYF. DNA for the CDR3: TGTGCCAGCAGTCTACCCACGGGGGGGAACACCATATATTTT.

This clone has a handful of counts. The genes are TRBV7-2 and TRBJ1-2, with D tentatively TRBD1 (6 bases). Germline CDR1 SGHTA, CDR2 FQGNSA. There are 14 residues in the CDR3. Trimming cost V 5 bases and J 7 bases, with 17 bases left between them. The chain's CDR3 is CASSPNRDITGYTF. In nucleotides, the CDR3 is TGTGCCAGCAGCCCAAATAGGGACATCACTGGCTACACCTTC.

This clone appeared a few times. As DNA, the CDR3 is TGTGCCAGCAGCTTACAGCTTGGGACAGGGGATGGCTACACCTTC. Translating gives CASSLQLGTGDGYTF. This chain connects TRBV7-2 to TRBJ1-2, with 10 bases identical to TRBD1. Trimming took 2 bases from V and 6 from J; bases not matched to a gene: 6. CDR3 length: 15 residues. CDR1 and CDR2 (germline): SGHTA, FQGNSA.

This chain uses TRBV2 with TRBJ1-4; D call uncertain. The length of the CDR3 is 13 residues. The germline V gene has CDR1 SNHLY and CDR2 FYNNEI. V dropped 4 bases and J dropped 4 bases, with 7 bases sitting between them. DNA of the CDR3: TGTGCCAGCAGTGGAGAAATTAATGAAAAACTGTTTTTT. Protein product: CASSGEINEKLFF.

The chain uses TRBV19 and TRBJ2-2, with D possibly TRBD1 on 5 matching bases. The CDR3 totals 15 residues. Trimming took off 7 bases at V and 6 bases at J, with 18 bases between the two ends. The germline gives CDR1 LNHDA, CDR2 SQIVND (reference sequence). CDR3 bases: TGTGCCAGTACGCCTTGGGTAGGGGTTCCCGGGGAGCTGTTTTTT. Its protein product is CASTPWVGVPGELFF.

In DNA form, the CDR3 reads TGTGCCTGGAGTGTTGTGGGAGATGGAGATACGCAGTATTTT. As protein: CAWSVVGDGDTQYF. This chain joins TRBV30 and TRBJ2-3; D might be TRBD2 (5 bases). The V gene's germline CDR1 is GTSNPN and CDR2 SVGIG (reference sequence). The CDR3 has 14 residues. Deletions cut 0 bases from V and 5 bases from J, with 12 bases between.

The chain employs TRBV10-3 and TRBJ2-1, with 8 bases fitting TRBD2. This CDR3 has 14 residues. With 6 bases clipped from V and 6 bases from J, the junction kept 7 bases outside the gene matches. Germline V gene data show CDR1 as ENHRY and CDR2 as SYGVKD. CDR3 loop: CAIRALAELNEQFF. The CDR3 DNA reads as TGTGCCATCAGAGCACTAGCGGAGCTCAATGAGCAGTTCTTC.

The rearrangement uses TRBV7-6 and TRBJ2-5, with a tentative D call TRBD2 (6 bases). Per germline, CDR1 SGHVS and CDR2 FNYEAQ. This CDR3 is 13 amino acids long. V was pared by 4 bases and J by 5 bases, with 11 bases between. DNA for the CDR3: TGTGCCAGCAGCTGGGACTGGACGGAGACCCAGTACTTC. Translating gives CASSWDWTETQYF.

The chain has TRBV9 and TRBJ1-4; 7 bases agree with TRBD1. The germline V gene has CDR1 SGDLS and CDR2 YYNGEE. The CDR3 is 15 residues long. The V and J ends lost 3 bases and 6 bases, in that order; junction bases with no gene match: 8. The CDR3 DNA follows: TGTGCCAGCAGCGGGGGGGCAGGGGGTTATGAAAAACTGTTTTTT. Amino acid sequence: CASSGGAGGYEKLFF.

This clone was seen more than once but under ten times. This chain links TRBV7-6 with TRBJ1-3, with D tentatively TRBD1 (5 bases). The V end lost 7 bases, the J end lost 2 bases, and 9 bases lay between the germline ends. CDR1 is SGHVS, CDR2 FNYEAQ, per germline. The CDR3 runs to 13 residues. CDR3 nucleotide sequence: TGTGCCAGCAAGGGGTGGGCTGGAAACACCATATATTTT. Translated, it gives CASKGWAGNTIYF. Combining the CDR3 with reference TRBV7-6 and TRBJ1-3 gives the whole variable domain GAGVSQSPRYKVTKRGQDVALRCDPISGHVSLYWYRQALGQGPEFLTYFNYEAQQDKSGLPNDRFSAERPEGSISTLTIQRTEQRDSAMYRCASKGWAGNTIYFGEGSWLTVV.

The CDR3 here is CATSREQGAFYEQYF. In DNA form, the CDR3 reads TGTGCCACCAGCAGGGAACAGGGGGCGTTTTACGAGCAGTACTTC. This chain connects TRBV15 to TRBJ2-7; the match to TRBD1 covers 9 bases. CDR3 length: 15 residues. The V gene end was trimmed by 3 bases and the J gene end by 4 bases; junction bases not matched to a gene: 7. Looked up from germline, CDR1 is LNHNV and CDR2 is YYDKDF (reference sequence).